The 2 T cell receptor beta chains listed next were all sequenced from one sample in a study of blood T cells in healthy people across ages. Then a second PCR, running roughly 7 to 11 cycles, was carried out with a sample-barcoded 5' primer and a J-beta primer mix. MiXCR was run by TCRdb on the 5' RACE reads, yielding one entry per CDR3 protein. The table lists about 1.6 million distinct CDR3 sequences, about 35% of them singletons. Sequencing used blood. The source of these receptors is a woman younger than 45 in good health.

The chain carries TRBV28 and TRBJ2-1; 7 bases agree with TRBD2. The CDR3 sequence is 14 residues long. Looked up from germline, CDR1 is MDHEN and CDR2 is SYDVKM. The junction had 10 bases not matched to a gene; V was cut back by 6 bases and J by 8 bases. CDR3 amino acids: CASSSPWGRDEQFF. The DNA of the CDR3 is TGTGCCAGCAGCTCCCCGTGGGGGAGGGATGAGCAGTTCTTC.

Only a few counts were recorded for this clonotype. In DNA form, the CDR3 reads TGTGCCTGGAGTGTTCTCGGGGATGGCTACACCTTC. Its translation is CAWSVLGDGYTF. The J gene is TRBJ1-2, the V gene TRBV30; D not resolved. The V gene's germline CDR1 is GTSNPN and CDR2 SVGIG (reference sequence). This CDR3 is built from 12 residues. V lost 0 bases and J lost 6, with 8 bases in between.